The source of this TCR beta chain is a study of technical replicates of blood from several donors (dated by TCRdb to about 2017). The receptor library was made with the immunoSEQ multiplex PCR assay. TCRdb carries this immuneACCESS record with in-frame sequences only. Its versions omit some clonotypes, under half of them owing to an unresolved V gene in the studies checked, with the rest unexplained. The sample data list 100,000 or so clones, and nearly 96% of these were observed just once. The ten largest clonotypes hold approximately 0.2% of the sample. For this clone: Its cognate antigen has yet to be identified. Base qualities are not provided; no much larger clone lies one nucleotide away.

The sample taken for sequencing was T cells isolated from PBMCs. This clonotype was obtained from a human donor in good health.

Here is the DNA: TGTGCCAGCAGGAAGACAGGGAGCTACGAGCAGTACTTC. This sequence encodes CASRKTGSYEQYF. The sequence is built from TRBV11-3 and TRBJ2-7, with 7 bases aligning to TRBD1. From the cysteine through the phenylalanine, the CDR3 covers 13 amino acids. Just the 39-base CDR3 DNA is kept, in frame starting at base 1. The CDR1 and CDR2 encoded by the germline V gene are SGHNT and YENEEA. V is cut back by 6 bases and J by 3 bases, with 5 bases in the junction unmatched. Reference TRBV11-3 and TRBJ2-7 genes cover what lies past the CDR3, so the full variable domain is EAGVVQSPRYKIIEKKQPVAFWCNPISGHNTLYWYLQNLGQGPELLIRYENEEAVDDSQLPKDRFSAERLKGVDSTLKIQPAELGDSAVYLCASRKTGSYEQYFGPGTRLTVT.